The rows below give T cell receptor beta chains drawn from one sample of a study of T-cell memory formation after mild COVID-19. TCRdb re-called the 5' RACE reads with MiXCR, one entry per CDR3 protein. The sample has about 130,000 distinct CDR3 sequences, approximately 17% seen once. Sequencing was done on a sample of PBMCs or a T cell subset sorted from them (not recorded which). All receptors derive from a man between 18 and 35 years old who had mild COVID-19 (a few samples of this study predate the infection). Cell type and time point are not known. The CDR3 runs from the conserved cysteine through the conserved F or W. Each record gives: V gene, clone size, J gene, CDR3 protein. A clone size is listed for some rows: how often the clone was seen (once, few, many), or a class if it is expanded.

V: TRBV5-6
size: .
J: TRBJ2-5
CDR3: CASSLVSQETQYF

V: TRBV7-2
size: few
J: TRBJ2-3
CDR3: CASRRGASTDTQYF

V: TRBV12-3/TRBV12-4
size: .
J: TRBJ1-3
CDR3: CASSPGQGNGNTIYF

V: TRBV5-1
size: few
J: TRBJ2-3
CDR3: CASSLTVGTDTQYF

V: TRBV5-5
size: .
J: TRBJ2-5
CDR3: CASSPGQQETQYF

V: TRBV5-1
size: .
J: TRBJ1-1
CDR3: CASSLGSGGPNTEAFF

V: TRBV7-2
size: .
J: TRBJ2-5
CDR3: CASATRYTQETQYF

V: TRBV7-2
size: .
J: TRBJ1-6
CDR3: CASSLSGGARNSPLHF

V: TRBV6-2/TRBV6-3
size: .
J: TRBJ2-5
CDR3: CASRGTVETQYF

V: TRBV7-6
size: many
J: TRBJ2-1
CDR3: CASSLVQMYNEQFF

V: TRBV7-9
size: .
J: TRBJ2-3
CDR3: CASSTKAKADTQYF

V: TRBV12-3/TRBV12-4
size: .
J: TRBJ2-7
CDR3: CASRRTGGHEQYF

V: TRBV7-2
size: few
J: TRBJ2-7
CDR3: CASSLGAGIYEQYF

V: TRBV7-2
size: .
J: TRBJ1-5
CDR3: CASSLAIRQPQHF

V: TRBV2
size: few
J: TRBJ2-2
CDR3: CASSVGDPNTGELFF

V: TRBV3-1
size: .
J: TRBJ1-5
CDR3: CASSQNRGTADNQPQHF

V: TRBV5-1
size: .
J: TRBJ2-5
CDR3: CASSLGGPRYF

V: TRBV6-5
size: few
J: TRBJ1-3
CDR3: CASSYGLIGRGNTIYF

V: TRBV7-2
size: .
J: TRBJ1-2
CDR3: CASGQGEYGYTF

V: TRBV5-6
size: many
J: TRBJ2-3
CDR3: CASSLLTGALGDTQYF

V: TRBV12-3/TRBV12-4
size: few
J: TRBJ2-2
CDR3: CASTLGGRNTGELFF

V: TRBV5-4
size: .
J: TRBJ2-3
CDR3: CASSATGADTQYF

V: TRBV7-9
size: .
J: TRBJ1-1
CDR3: CASSPRRQGNTEAFF

V: TRBV27
size: .
J: TRBJ2-3
CDR3: CASSSRTSGGTDTQYF

V: TRBV7-2
size: few
J: TRBJ2-3
CDR3: CATRPYRTSTDTQYF

V: TRBV18
size: many
J: TRBJ2-1
CDR3: CASSQVGEQFF

V: TRBV7-9
size: few
J: TRBJ2-1
CDR3: CASSLAPGGREQFF

V: TRBV7-9
size: .
J: TRBJ2-3
CDR3: CASSLFQFAGGLTDTQYF

V: TRBV4-3
size: few
J: TRBJ2-2
CDR3: CASSWEGGATTGELFF

V: TRBV10-3
size: few
J: TRBJ1-6
CDR3: CAISEGGLNSPLHF

V: TRBV12-3/TRBV12-4
size: .
J: TRBJ2-7
CDR3: CASSTPGGSYEQYF

V: TRBV10-3
size: .
J: TRBJ1-1
CDR3: CAISEGYTEAFF

V: TRBV27
size: .
J: TRBJ2-2
CDR3: CASSSPGTGGLGELFF

V: TRBV14
size: .
J: TRBJ2-7
CDR3: CASSKRLGTYEQYF

V: TRBV27
size: few
J: TRBJ2-2
CDR3: CASSFRGGTIGELFF

V: TRBV7-2
size: .
J: TRBJ2-5
CDR3: CASSYSLQETQYF

V: TRBV4-3
size: .
J: TRBJ1-1
CDR3: CASSQAAGTEAFF

V: TRBV12-3/TRBV12-4
size: few
J: TRBJ1-1
CDR3: CASMSNMNTEAFF

V: TRBV20-1
size: many
J: TRBJ1-3
CDR3: CSARVAGGRDTIYF

V: TRBV6-2/TRBV6-3
size: many
J: TRBJ2-1
CDR3: CASSYGRGGRDEQFF

V: TRBV12-3/TRBV12-4
size: once
J: TRBJ1-5
CDR3: CASSTGTFWEPQHF

V: TRBV5-1
size: few
J: TRBJ1-1
CDR3: CASSLSPREYNTEAFF

V: TRBV20-1
size: .
J: TRBJ2-5
CDR3: CSAYPGQGYQETQYF

V: TRBV6-5
size: .
J: TRBJ1-2
CDR3: CASSFGRVGGYTF

V: TRBV18
size: .
J: TRBJ1-1
CDR3: CASTWRQGDSGNTEAFF

V: TRBV7-8
size: .
J: TRBJ1-4
CDR3: CASSLFSPNEKLFF

V: TRBV6-5
size: .
J: TRBJ1-2
CDR3: CASSYSYPGDLLGYTF

V: TRBV7-2
size: .
J: TRBJ1-4
CDR3: CASSRGQTKHEKLFF

V: TRBV29-1
size: many
J: TRBJ2-1
CDR3: CSVGAGREQFF

V: TRBV5-5
size: .
J: TRBJ2-1
CDR3: CASPTRLSPQGEQFF

V: TRBV28
size: few
J: TRBJ2-6
CDR3: CASSPAHNSGANVLTF

V: TRBV4-3
size: .
J: TRBJ2-1
CDR3: CASSQGGQSEQFF

V: TRBV28
size: many
J: TRBJ2-1
CDR3: CASSFIGNRGNEQFF

V: TRBV5-4
size: few
J: TRBJ2-5
CDR3: CASSTSGTGILASPQYF

V: TRBV5-1
size: few
J: TRBJ2-5
CDR3: CASSLMDRQETQYF

V: TRBV7-9
size: few
J: TRBJ2-5
CDR3: CASSLTGVQETQYF

V: TRBV6-1
size: .
J: TRBJ1-1
CDR3: CASSEVPGGTEAFF

V: TRBV7-9
size: .
J: TRBJ1-2
CDR3: CASSLGIDYGYTF

V: TRBV5-1
size: .
J: TRBJ2-5
CDR3: CASSLAGQGARETQYF

V: TRBV4-2
size: many
J: TRBJ2-1
CDR3: CASSQAGEGEQFF